This is a list of T cell receptor beta chains from one sample in a study of PD-L1 blockade in urothelial cancer. Measured with immunoSEQ multiplex PCR; TCRdb has only the in-frame clones, and not every one. Of about 73,000 clones in the sample, 85% to 90% were seen once. Sequencing was performed on PBMCs, taken around atezolizumab (anti-PD-L1) treatment. The receptors derive from a man in his sixties with urothelial cancer. The conserved cysteine and the conserved F or W are not part of the CDR3 here. Each record gives: V gene, J gene, CDR3 length, CDR3 protein.

>TRBV18|TRBJ2-2|12
ASSRDSYTGELF
>TRBV18|TRBJ2-2|12
ASQPGLANGELF
>TRBV11-2|TRBJ2-5|11
ASSLSGRETQY
>TRBV28|TRBJ2-5|15
ASSLESAGSLQETQY
>TRBV2|TRBJ2-2|14
ASMSDGTGATGELF
>TRBV7-3|TRBJ1-2|14
ASSLTGQGTKAGYT
>TRBV5-6|TRBJ2-5|11
ASSLREAETQY
>TRBV18|TRBJ1-2|14
ASSPPMDRGLGGYT
>TRBV23-1|TRBJ2-5|14
ASSQSVQACCETQY
>TRBV2|TRBJ2-2|10
ASSVEAGELF
>TRBV18|TRBJ2-5|11
ASSPGQQETQY
>TRBV5-6|TRBJ2-3|17
ASSYSGVAGRPGTDTQY
>TRBV4-1|TRBJ2-3|10
ASSQLTDTQY
>TRBV6-6|TRBJ2-5|12
ASRPGGPQETQY
>TRBV6-5|TRBJ2-1|12
ASSYSTGEDEQF
>TRBV6-6|TRBJ2-2|14
ASSKPPGGNTGELF
>TRBV7-9|TRBJ2-6|16
ASSLGQGAFTGANVLT
>TRBV6-5|TRBJ2-7|11
ASSWDRGYEQY
>TRBV19|TRBJ1-5|12
ASFQGTGNQPQH
>TRBV5-1|TRBJ1-1|13
ASSRSQGGNTEAF